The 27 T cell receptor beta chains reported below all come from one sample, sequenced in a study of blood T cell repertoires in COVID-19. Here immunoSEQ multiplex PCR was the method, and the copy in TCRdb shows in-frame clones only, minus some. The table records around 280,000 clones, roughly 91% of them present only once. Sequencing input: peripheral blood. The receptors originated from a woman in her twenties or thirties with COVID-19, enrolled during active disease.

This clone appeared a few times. The CDR3 loop reads CASSYSIAMNTEAFF. The CDR3 DNA reads TGTGCCAGCAGTTACTCGATAGCTATGAACACTGAAGCTTTCTTT. The chain joins TRBV6-5 to TRBJ1-1; D is unresolved. V was pared by 0 bases and J by 0 bases, with 8 bases between. The CDR3 is 15 residues long. Germline V gives CDR1 MNHEY, CDR2 SVGAGI.

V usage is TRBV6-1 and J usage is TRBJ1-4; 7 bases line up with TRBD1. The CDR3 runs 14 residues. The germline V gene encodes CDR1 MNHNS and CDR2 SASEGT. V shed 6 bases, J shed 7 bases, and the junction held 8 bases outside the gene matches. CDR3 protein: CASRSTGYGEKLFF. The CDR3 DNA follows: TGTGCCAGCAGGTCGACAGGGTACGGTGAAAAACTGTTTTTT.

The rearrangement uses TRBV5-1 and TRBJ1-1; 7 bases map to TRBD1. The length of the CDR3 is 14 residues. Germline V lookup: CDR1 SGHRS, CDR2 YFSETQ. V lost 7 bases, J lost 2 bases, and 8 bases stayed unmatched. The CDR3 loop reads CASGVGTANTEAFF. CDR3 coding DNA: TGCGCCAGCGGAGTTGGGACAGCCAACACTGAAGCTTTCTTT.

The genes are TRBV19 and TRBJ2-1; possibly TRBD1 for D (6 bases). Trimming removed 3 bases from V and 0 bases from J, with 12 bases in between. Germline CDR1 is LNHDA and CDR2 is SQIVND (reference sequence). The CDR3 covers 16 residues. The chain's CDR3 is CASSINRVSSYNEQFF. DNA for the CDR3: TGTGCCAGTAGTATCAACAGGGTCAGCTCCTACAATGAGCAGTTCTTC. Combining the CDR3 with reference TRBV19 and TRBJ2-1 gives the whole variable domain DGGITQSPKYLFRKEGQNVTLSCEQNLNHDAMYWYRQDPGQGLRLIYYSQIVNDFQKGDIAEGYSVSREKKESFPLTVTSAQKNPTAFYLCASSINRVSSYNEQFFGPGTRLTVL.

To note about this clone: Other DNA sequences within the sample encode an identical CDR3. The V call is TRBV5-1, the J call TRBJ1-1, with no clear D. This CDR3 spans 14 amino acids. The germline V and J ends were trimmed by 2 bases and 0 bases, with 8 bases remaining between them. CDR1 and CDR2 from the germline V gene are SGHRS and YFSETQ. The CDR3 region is CASSLGVMNTEAFF. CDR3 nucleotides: TGCGCCAGCAGCTTAGGAGTGATGAACACTGAAGCTTTCTTT.

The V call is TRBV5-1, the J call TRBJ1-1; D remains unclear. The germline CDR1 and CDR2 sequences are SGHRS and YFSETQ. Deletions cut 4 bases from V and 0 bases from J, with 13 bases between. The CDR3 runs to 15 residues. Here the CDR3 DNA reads TGCGCCAGCAGCCCCCTTAGCGGAATGAACACTGAAGCTTTCTTT. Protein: CASSPLSGMNTEAFF.

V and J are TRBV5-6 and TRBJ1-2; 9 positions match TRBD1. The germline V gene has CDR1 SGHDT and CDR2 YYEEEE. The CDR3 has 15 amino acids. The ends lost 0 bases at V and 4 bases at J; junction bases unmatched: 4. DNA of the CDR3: TGTGCCAGCAGCTTGGGACAGGGGGACCGCTATGGCTACACCTTC. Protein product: CASSLGQGDRYGYTF. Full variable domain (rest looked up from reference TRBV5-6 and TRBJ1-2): DAGVTQSPTHLIKTRGQQVTLRCSPKSGHDTVSWYQQALGQGPQFIFQYYEEEERQRGNFPDRFSGHQFPNYSSELNVNALLLGDSALYLCASSLGQGDRYGYTFGSGTRLTVV.

As DNA, the CDR3 is TGTGCCAGTAGTAGTCCGGGACAGGGGAATGAAAAACTGTTTTTT. It codes for CASSSPGQGNEKLFF. The chain links TRBV19 to TRBJ1-4; 10 bases agree with TRBD1. V lost 4 bases to trimming and J lost 5 bases; unmatched junction nucleotides: 4. The CDR3 runs 15 residues. Germline V gives CDR1 LNHDA, CDR2 SQIVND (reference sequence).

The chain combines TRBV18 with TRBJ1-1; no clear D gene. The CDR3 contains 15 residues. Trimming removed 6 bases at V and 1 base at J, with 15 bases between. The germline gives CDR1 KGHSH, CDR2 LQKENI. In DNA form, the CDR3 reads TGTGCCAGCTCGCCAGAGGCGGGTCGGAACACTGAAGCTTTCTTT. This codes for CASSPEAGRNTEAFF.

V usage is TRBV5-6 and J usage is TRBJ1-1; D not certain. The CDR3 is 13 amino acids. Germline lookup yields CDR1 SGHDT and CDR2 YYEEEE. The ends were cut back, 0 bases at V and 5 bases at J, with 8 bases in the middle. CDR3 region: CASSLGLRTEAFF. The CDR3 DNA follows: TGTGCCAGCAGCTTGGGTCTTCGGACTGAAGCTTTCTTT.

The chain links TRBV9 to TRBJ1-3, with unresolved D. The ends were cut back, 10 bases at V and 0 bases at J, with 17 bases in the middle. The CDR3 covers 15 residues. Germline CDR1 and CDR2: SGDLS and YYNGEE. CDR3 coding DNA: TGTGCCCCCGCGGCCGCTACGGCCTCTGGAAACACCATATATTTT. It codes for CAPAAATASGNTIYF.

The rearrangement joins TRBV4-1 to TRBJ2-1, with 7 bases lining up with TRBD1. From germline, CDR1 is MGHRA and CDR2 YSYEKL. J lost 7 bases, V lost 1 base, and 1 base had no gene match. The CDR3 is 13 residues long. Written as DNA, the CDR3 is TGCGCCAGCAGCCAAGCCAGGGGGAATGAGCAGTTCTTC. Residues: CASSQARGNEQFF.

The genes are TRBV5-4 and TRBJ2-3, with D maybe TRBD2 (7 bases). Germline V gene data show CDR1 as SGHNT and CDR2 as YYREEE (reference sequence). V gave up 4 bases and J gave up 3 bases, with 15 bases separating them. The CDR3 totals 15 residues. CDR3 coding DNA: TGTGCCAGCAGCCCGGAGGGGGGGGGTACAGATACGCAGTATTTT. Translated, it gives CASSPEGGGTDTQYF.

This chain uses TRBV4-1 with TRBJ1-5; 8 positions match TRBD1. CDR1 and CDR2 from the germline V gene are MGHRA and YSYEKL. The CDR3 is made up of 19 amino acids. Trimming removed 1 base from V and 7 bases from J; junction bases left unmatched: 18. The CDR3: CASSQVGFARGRRGQPQHF. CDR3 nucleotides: TGCGCCAGCAGCCAAGTAGGATTCGCCAGGGGGCGACGAGGGCAGCCCCAGCATTTT.

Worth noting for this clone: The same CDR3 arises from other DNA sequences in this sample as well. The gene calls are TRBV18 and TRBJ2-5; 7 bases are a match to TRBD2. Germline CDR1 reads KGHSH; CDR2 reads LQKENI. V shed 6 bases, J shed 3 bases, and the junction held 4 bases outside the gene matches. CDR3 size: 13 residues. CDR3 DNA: TGTGCCAGCTCCCCGGGGGGTAAAGAGACCCAGTACTTC. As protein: CASSPGGKETQYF.

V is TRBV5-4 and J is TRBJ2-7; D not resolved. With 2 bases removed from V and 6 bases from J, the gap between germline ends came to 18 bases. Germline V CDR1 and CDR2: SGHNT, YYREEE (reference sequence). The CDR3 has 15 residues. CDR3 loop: CASSFSTVHPLEQYF. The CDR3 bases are TGTGCCAGCAGCTTCAGTACAGTCCATCCGCTCGAGCAGTACTTC.

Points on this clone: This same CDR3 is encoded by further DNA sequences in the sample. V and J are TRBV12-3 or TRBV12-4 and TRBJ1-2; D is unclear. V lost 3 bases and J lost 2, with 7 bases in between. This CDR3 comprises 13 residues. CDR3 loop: CASSFSANYGYTF. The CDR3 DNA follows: TGTGCCAGCAGTTTCAGCGCGAACTATGGCTACACCTTC.

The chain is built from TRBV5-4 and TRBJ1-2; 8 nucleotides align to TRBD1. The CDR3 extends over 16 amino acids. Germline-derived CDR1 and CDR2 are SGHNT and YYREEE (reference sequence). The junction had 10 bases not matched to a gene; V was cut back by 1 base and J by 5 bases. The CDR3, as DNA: TGTGCCAGCAGCTTGAGCCTACAGGGGGTGAGGTATGGCTACACCTTC. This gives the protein CASSLSLQGVRYGYTF.

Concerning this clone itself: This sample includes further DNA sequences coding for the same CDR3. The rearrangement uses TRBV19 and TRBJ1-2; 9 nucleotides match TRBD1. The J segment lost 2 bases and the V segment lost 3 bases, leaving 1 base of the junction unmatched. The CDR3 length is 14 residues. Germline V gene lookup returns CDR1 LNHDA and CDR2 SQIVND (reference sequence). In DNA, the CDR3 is TGTGCCAGTAGTATCGGGACAGGGAACTATGGCTACACCTTC. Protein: CASSIGTGNYGYTF.

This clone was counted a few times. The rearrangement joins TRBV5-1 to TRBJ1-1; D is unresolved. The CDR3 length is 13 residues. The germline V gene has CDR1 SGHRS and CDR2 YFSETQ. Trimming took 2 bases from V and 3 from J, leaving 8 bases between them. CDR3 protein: CASSFHPDTEAFF. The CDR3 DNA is TGCGCCAGCAGCTTTCATCCGGACACTGAAGCTTTCTTT.

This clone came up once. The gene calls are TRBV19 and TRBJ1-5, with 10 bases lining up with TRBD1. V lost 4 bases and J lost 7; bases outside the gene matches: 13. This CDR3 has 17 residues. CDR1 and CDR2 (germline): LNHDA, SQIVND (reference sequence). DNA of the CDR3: TGTGCCAGTAGTACCCTCCGGGACAGGGGATTAGGGCAGCCCCAGCATTTT. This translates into CASSTLRDRGLGQPQHF. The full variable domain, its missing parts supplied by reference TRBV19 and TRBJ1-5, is DGGITQSPKYLFRKEGQNVTLSCEQNLNHDAMYWYRQDPGQGLRLIYYSQIVNDFQKGDIAEGYSVSREKKESFPLTVTSAQKNPTAFYLCASSTLRDRGLGQPQHFGDGTRLSIL.

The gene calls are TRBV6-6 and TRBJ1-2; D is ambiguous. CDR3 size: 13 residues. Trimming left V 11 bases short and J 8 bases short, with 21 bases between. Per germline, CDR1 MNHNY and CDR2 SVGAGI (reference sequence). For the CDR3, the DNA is TGTGCCGGTCGCGGAGGGCGGCTGGAGGGCTACACCTTC. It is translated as CAGRGGRLEGYTF.

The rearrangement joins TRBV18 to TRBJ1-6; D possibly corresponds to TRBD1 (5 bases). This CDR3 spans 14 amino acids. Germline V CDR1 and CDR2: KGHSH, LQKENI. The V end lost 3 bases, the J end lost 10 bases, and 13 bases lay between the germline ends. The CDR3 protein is CASSPTGGDSPLHF. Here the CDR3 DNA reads TGTGCCAGCTCACCGACGGGCGGGGACTCACCCCTCCACTTT.

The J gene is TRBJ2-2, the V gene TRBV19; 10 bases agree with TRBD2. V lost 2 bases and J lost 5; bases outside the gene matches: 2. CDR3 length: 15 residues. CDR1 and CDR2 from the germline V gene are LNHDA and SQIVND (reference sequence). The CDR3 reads CASSITGLATGELFF. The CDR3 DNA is TGTGCCAGTAGTATAACGGGACTAGCGACCGGGGAGCTGTTTTTT.

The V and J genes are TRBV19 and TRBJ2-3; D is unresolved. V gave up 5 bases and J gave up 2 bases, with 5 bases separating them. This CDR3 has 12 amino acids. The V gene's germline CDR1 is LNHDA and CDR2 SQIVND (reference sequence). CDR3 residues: CASSSFTDTQYF. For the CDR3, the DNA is TGTGCCAGTAGTTCCTTCACAGATACGCAGTATTTT. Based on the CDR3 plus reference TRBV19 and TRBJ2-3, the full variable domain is DGGITQSPKYLFRKEGQNVTLSCEQNLNHDAMYWYRQDPGQGLRLIYYSQIVNDFQKGDIAEGYSVSREKKESFPLTVTSAQKNPTAFYLCASSSFTDTQYFGPGTRLTVL.

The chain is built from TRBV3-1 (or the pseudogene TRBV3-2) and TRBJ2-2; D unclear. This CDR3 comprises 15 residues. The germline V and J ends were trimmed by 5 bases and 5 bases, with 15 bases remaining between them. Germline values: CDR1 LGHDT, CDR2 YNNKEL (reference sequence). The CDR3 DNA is TGTGCCAGCAGCAATACCCCGGGTGGGACCGGGGAGCTGTTTTTT. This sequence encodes CASSNTPGGTGELFF.

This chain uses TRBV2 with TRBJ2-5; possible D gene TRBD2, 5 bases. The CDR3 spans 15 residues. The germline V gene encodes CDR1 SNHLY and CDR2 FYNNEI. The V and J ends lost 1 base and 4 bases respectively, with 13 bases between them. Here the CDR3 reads CASSEGGYGLETQYF. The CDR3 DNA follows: TGTGCCAGCAGTGAAGGAGGGTATGGGTTAGAGACCCAGTACTTC.